This passage covers 11 T cell receptor beta chains from one sample sequenced in a study of T cell responses to AZD1222 COVID-19 vaccine (TCRdb year 2021). Library preparation employed the immunoSEQ multiplex PCR assay. TCRdb took this table from immuneACCESS and kept in-frame rearrangements with V and J called. Such tables lack part of the clones; where checked against another copy, unresolved V genes explain under half of the gap, and the rest is unexplained. The sample has 120,000 or so clones on record, over 75% of them singletons. Roughly 4.2% of the sample is held by the ten biggest clonotypes. This specimen's time point label, interpreted: about 28 days (+/-7) after the second vaccine dose. The treatment or condition label of this sample denotes: meningococcal conjugate vaccine given as trial control. The specimen was peripheral blood, collected 28 days after the second dose of the MenACWY control vaccine. The origin of the receptors is an adult who received the MenACWY meningococcal vaccine as a control.

This clone was observed once. The chain uses TRBV14 and TRBJ2-1; D is ambiguous. CDR1 and CDR2 from the germline V gene are SGHDN and FVKESK. This CDR3 comprises 14 residues. The V end lost 1 base, the J end lost 5 bases, and 9 bases lay between the germline ends. The CDR3 spells CASSQVTAHNEQFF. The CDR3 coding sequence is TGTGCCAGCAGCCAAGTGACGGCCCACAATGAGCAGTTCTTC.

The CDR3 sequence is CASSFSGGPNTGELFF. The DNA of the CDR3 is TGCGCCAGCAGCTTCTCCGGGGGACCCAACACCGGGGAGCTGTTTTTT. The genes are TRBV5-1 and TRBJ2-2, with D possibly matching TRBD2 (6 bases). V was trimmed by 2 bases and J by 2 bases, leaving 13 bases between them. From germline, CDR1 is SGHRS and CDR2 YFSETQ. The CDR3 sequence is 16 residues long.

The V gene is TRBV5-6, the J gene TRBJ2-5, with D tentatively TRBD2 (6 bases). Germline values: CDR1 SGHDT, CDR2 YYEEEE. V lost 0 bases, J lost 5 bases, and 17 bases lay in between. CDR3 size: 16 residues. The CDR3 here is CASSLAPWGVEETQYF. CDR3 nucleotides: TGTGCCAGCAGCTTGGCCCCGTGGGGGGTGGAGGAGACCCAGTACTTC.

J is TRBJ2-7 and V is TRBV27; D is unclear. In germline, CDR1 is MNHEY, CDR2 SMNVEV (reference sequence). The V end lost 3 bases, the J end lost 2 bases, and 5 bases lay between the germline ends. This CDR3 is built from 12 residues. The CDR3 sequence is CASSFRPYEQYF. The DNA for the CDR3 is TGTGCCAGCAGTTTTCGTCCCTACGAGCAGTACTTC.

V is TRBV7-2 and J is TRBJ2-5; TRBD1 agrees at 8 bases. CDR3 length equals 14 residues. Germline trimming cut 5 bases from V and 6 bases from J; bases unmatched to any gene: 8. CDR1 is SGHTA and CDR2 is FQGNSA in the germline V gene. The CDR3 protein is CASSDAGGLKTQYF. In DNA, the CDR3 is TGTGCCAGCAGCGACGCAGGGGGCTTGAAGACCCAGTACTTC.

This sequence joins TRBV28 and TRBJ1-5; 7 bases agree with TRBD1. Germline V lookup: CDR1 MDHEN, CDR2 SYDVKM. V shed 5 bases, J shed 6 bases, and the junction held 7 bases outside the gene matches. The CDR3 length is 14 residues. DNA for the CDR3: TGTGCCAGCAGTCCGCGACAGGGTAGTCAGCCCCAGCATTTT. Amino acid sequence: CASSPRQGSQPQHF.

The genes are TRBV28 and TRBJ2-5; 12 positions agree with TRBD2. This CDR3 has 16 amino acids. Germline V gene lookup returns CDR1 MDHEN and CDR2 SYDVKM. V gave up 3 bases and J gave up 2 bases; unmatched junction bases: 4. The CDR3 DNA follows: TGTGCCAGCAGTTTCGGGACTAGCGGGTCACAAGAGACCCAGTACTTC. Protein sequence: CASSFGTSGSQETQYF.

The chain joins TRBV19 to TRBJ2-2; perhaps TRBD1 as D (5 bases). CDR3 length equals 15 residues. Germline lookup yields CDR1 LNHDA and CDR2 SQIVND (reference sequence). Trimming pared 4 bases from V and 5 bases from J, leaving 14 bases between. CDR3 residues: CASSRQQGRTGELFF. The CDR3, as DNA: TGTGCCAGTAGTAGACAGCAGGGAAGGACCGGGGAGCTGTTTTTT.

The chain links TRBV6-6 to TRBJ1-6, with 8 positions matching TRBD1. Per germline, CDR1 MNHNY and CDR2 SVGAGI (reference sequence). With V trimmed by 6 bases and J by 6 bases, 10 bases remained unmatched. This CDR3 has 16 residues. In DNA, the CDR3 is TGTGCCAGCAGAGCGACAGGGGCGGGGGCTAATTCACCCCTCCACTTT. Translation gives CASRATGAGANSPLHF.

The gene calls are TRBV7-9 and TRBJ2-1; TRBD1 might be the D (6 bases). Germline-derived CDR1 and CDR2 are SEHNR and FQNEAQ (reference sequence). The germline V and J ends were trimmed by 4 bases and 5 bases, with 15 bases remaining between them. CDR3 size: 15 residues. CDR3 protein: CASSYSLNRDNEQFF. CDR3 coding DNA: TGTGCCAGCAGCTATTCGCTGAACAGGGACAATGAGCAGTTCTTC.

The chain carries TRBV10-2 and TRBJ1-3; tentative D call: TRBD1 (5 bases). Germline-derived CDR1 and CDR2 are WSHSY and SAAADI. The ends were cut back, 4 bases at V and 2 bases at J, with 18 bases in the middle. The CDR3 spans 17 residues. The CDR3 bases are TGCGCCAGCAGTGGTGTAACACAGGTCCCTGCTGGAAACACCATATATTTT. Protein product: CASSGVTQVPAGNTIYF.